This T cell receptor beta chain was recovered during a study of blood T cell repertoires in COVID-19. Study in general: Nucleic acid was either cDNA or gDNA, and it came from T cells, B-cell-depleted T cells, or PBMCs.

Authors' analysis steps: Amplification of reference gene primers provided the estimated nucleated cell counts. Measured with immunoSEQ multiplex PCR; TCRdb has only the in-frame clones, and not every one. The DNA gave D and trimming, while V, J and clone size come from that table. The data hold 8,000 to 9,500 clones, with approximately 86% observed a single time. Trimming cost V 8 bases and J 1 base, with 8 bases left between them. This CDR3 has 13 amino acids. Germline V gene sequence: CDR1 MNHEY, CDR2 SVGAGI. The sequenced sample consisted of peripheral blood. The sequence was collected from a human donor with active COVID-19. The donor label of this sample is uncertain. V gene TRBV6-5 combines with J gene TRBJ2-2; tentative D call: TRBD2 (6 bases). CDR3 protein: CASQTRNTGELFF. For the CDR3, the DNA is TGTGCCAGCCAGACTAGGAACACCGGGGAGCTGTTTTTT.